This passage covers 12 T cell receptor beta chains from one sample sequenced in a study of OX40 agonist ivuxolimab in advanced cancers. Data came from immunoSEQ multiplex PCR; TCRdb stores just in-frame clones and leaves some out. The sample has tens of thousands of clones; roughly 90% are singletons. The specimen comprised CD4+ or CD8+ T cells sorted from blood, sampled in a trial of the OX40 agonist ivuxolimab. All receptors derive from an adult with an advanced solid tumor such as melanoma, head and neck, liver or kidney cancer.

This chain uses TRBV19 with TRBJ2-7; TRBD2 agrees at 7 bases. The CDR3 loop spans 13 amino acids. Germline V gene data show CDR1 as LNHDA and CDR2 as SQIVND (reference sequence). Losses at the gene ends were 10 bases for V and 4 bases for J; bases not matched to a gene: 10. CDR3 loop: CATSAGERYEQYF. In DNA, the CDR3 is TGTGCCACCTCCGCGGGAGAGAGGTACGAGCAGTACTTC. Full variable domain (outside the CDR3, taken from reference TRBV19 and TRBJ2-7): DGGITQSPKYLFRKEGQNVTLSCEQNLNHDAMYWYRQDPGQGLRLIYYSQIVNDFQKGDIAEGYSVSREKKESFPLTVTSAQKNPTAFYLCATSAGERYEQYFGPGTRLTVT.

The rearrangement uses TRBV7-3 and TRBJ2-2; the D is unclear. This CDR3 comprises 13 residues. CDR1 and CDR2 (germline): SGHTA, FQGTGA. V was shortened by 5 bases and J by 1 base, with 5 bases between the two germline ends. As DNA, the CDR3 is TGTGCCAGCAGCCCTTGGAACACCGGGGAGCTGTTTTTT. Residues: CASSPWNTGELFF.

The chain is built from TRBV21-1 and TRBJ2-4; the table's D call of TRBD2 was not tested on the DNA. TRBV21-1 is deemed a pseudogene. This CDR3 is 16 amino acids long. The CDR3: CANPRGRANLKNIQYF. The CDR3 region has the DNA TGTGCCAACCCTCGGGGGAGGGCTAATCTCAAAAACATTCAGTACTTC.

The chain carries TRBV6-5 and TRBJ2-2; 11 positions match TRBD2. The ends lost 2 bases at V and 7 bases at J; junction bases unmatched: 6. The CDR3 is 16 residues long. Germline V CDR1 and CDR2: MNHEY, SVGAGI. CDR3 residues: CASSYQLAGVGGELFF. As DNA, the CDR3 is TGTGCCAGCAGTTACCAACTAGCGGGAGTTGGCGGGGAGCTGTTTTTT.

The CDR3 DNA follows: TGCGCCAGCAGCCCGGAGCGGGTCACAGATACGCAGTATTTT. Protein: CASSPERVTDTQYF. The genes are TRBV5-1 and TRBJ2-3; tentative D call: TRBD2 (6 bases). CDR3 length: 14 residues. Trimming took off 4 bases at V and 2 bases at J, with 11 bases between the two ends. Germline V CDR1 and CDR2: SGHRS, YFSETQ. Full variable domain (missing parts from reference TRBV5-1 and TRBJ2-3): KAGVTQTPRYLIKTRGQQVTLSCSPISGHRSVSWYQQTPGQGLQFLFEYFSETQRNKGNFPGRFSGRQFSNSRSEMNVSTLELGDSALYLCASSPERVTDTQYFGPGTRLTVL.

This CDR3 is CASRPGTGRSADYGYTF. CDR3 bases: TGTGCCAGCAGGCCCGGGACAGGGCGTTCTGCTGACTATGGCTACACCTTC. The chain uses TRBV28 and TRBJ1-2; the match to TRBD1 covers 9 bases. The CDR3 totals 17 residues. Germline loops: CDR1 MDHEN, CDR2 SYDVKM. Trimming removed 6 bases from V and 3 bases from J; junction bases left unmatched: 14.

V is TRBV6-6 and J is TRBJ1-4; D is unresolved. V shed 2 bases and J shed 8 bases, with 12 bases lying between them. The length of the CDR3 is 14 residues. Germline loops: CDR1 MNHNY, CDR2 SVGAGI (reference sequence). The CDR3: CASSYGVYDEKLFF. The CDR3 nucleotides read TGTGCCAGCAGTTACGGGGTTTATGACGAAAAACTGTTTTTT.

The rearrangement joins TRBV6-6 to TRBJ2-3; TRBD1 might be the D (6 bases). The CDR3 is 14 residues long. V lost 2 bases and J 2 bases, leaving 8 bases between the germline ends. CDR1 MNHNY and CDR2 SVGAGI come from the germline V gene (reference sequence). CDR3 DNA: TGTGCCAGCAGTTACACAGGGCCCACAGATACGCAGTATTTT. The encoded protein is CASSYTGPTDTQYF.

V and J are TRBV5-1 and TRBJ2-1; D not resolved. Germline values: CDR1 SGHRS, CDR2 YFSETQ. V shed 0 bases and J shed 6 bases, with 13 bases lying between them. This CDR3 has 15 residues. The CDR3 spells CASSLASGSSNEQFF. The CDR3 DNA is TGCGCCAGCAGCTTGGCCTCTGGGTCGAGCAATGAGCAGTTCTTC.

This CDR3 is CASSFTYTDTQYF. DNA for the CDR3: TGTGCCAGCAGCTTTACGTACACAGATACGCAGTATTTT. The rearrangement joins TRBV11-2 to TRBJ2-3; D remains ambiguous. The CDR3 is made up of 13 amino acids. CDR1 is SGHAT, CDR2 FQNNGV, per germline. V was shortened by 3 bases and J by 2 bases, with 6 bases between the two germline ends.

V usage is TRBV6-6 and J usage is TRBJ2-7, with D uncertain. The germline V gene encodes CDR1 MNHNY and CDR2 SVGAGI (reference sequence). The V gene lost 3 bases and the J gene lost 0 bases, with 12 bases spanning the gap. The CDR3 spans 15 residues. The CDR3 bases are TGTGCCAGCAGTTATGGGCAGGCCGTCTCCTACGAGCAGTACTTC. It specifies CASSYGQAVSYEQYF.

The J gene is TRBJ2-2, the V gene TRBV6-5; 10 bases map to TRBD2. V shed 2 bases, J shed 5 bases, and the junction held 5 bases outside the gene matches. This CDR3 is built from 16 residues. Germline V gene data show CDR1 as MNHEY and CDR2 as SVGAGI. For the CDR3, the DNA is TGTGCCAGCAGTTACGGTAGCGGGAGGTCTACCGGGGAGCTGTTTTTT. This sequence encodes CASSYGSGRSTGELFF.